Presented here are 6 T cell receptor beta chains from one specimen sequenced in a study of radiotherapy plus CTLA-4 blockade in lung cancer. TCRdb's table, derived via immunoSEQ multiplex PCR, lists solely in-frame clones and lacks some. The data show about 73,000 clones, around 90% seen once. The sample in question was peripheral blood, obtained from a patient treated with radiotherapy plus ipilimumab. The receptors here all came from a human donor with non-small cell lung cancer that progressed on radiotherapy plus ipilimumab.

The V and J genes are TRBV25-1 and TRBJ1-5; 11 bases line up with TRBD1. CDR3 size: 13 residues. J gave up 6 bases and V 7 bases, and 2 bases lay outside the gene matches. Per germline, CDR1 MGHDK and CDR2 SYGVNS. As DNA, the CDR3 is TGTGCCAGCAAGGGACAGGGGGGTCAGCCCCAGCATTTT. Translating it yields CASKGQGGQPQHF.

This chain connects TRBV28 to TRBJ2-7; D might be TRBD1 (6 bases). The germline V gene encodes CDR1 MDHEN and CDR2 SYDVKM. The germline V and J ends were trimmed by 3 bases and 2 bases, with 14 bases remaining between them. There are 15 residues in the CDR3. Here the CDR3 DNA reads TGTGCCAGCAGTTTTAAGGGGGTAGGCCCCTACGAGCAGTACTTC. Amino acid sequence: CASSFKGVGPYEQYF. The complete variable domain, with remaining parts taken from reference TRBV28 and TRBJ2-7, reads DVKVTQSSRYLVKRTGEKVFLECVQDMDHENMFWYRQDPGLGLRLIYFSYDVKMKEKGDIPEGYSVSREKKERFSLILESASTNQTSMYLCASSFKGVGPYEQYFGPGTRLTVT.

This clone was seen only once. The gene calls are TRBV5-1 and TRBJ2-5, with 7 bases fitting TRBD1. CDR1 and CDR2 from the germline V gene are SGHRS and YFSETQ. The CDR3 runs to 15 residues. With V trimmed by 0 bases and J by 5 bases, 7 bases remained unmatched. CDR3 in DNA: TGCGCCAGCAGCTTGGCTCAGGGGGATTTCGAGACCCAGTACTTC. Translation: CASSLAQGDFETQYF.

This clone was seen a single time. This chain links TRBV2 with TRBJ2-1, with D perhaps TRBD1 or TRBD2 (5 bases each). The CDR3 is 11 residues long. V gave up 6 bases and J gave up 9 bases, with 9 bases separating them. CDR1 and CDR2 (germline): SNHLY, FYNNEI. In nucleotides, the CDR3 is TGTGCCAGCAGCCTGGGGGTTGAGCAGTTCTTC. Protein: CASSLGVEQFF.

The chain carries TRBV7-9 and TRBJ2-3; 8 bases map to TRBD2. The J segment lost 3 bases and the V segment lost 4 bases, leaving 0 bases of the junction unmatched. Germline V gives CDR1 SEHNR, CDR2 FQNEAQ (reference sequence). The CDR3 contains 13 residues. The CDR3 protein is CASSSSGTDTQYF. CDR3 nucleotide sequence: TGTGCCAGCAGCTCTAGCGGGACAGATACGCAGTATTTT.

The chain carries TRBV19 and TRBJ2-1; 10 bases are a match to TRBD1. The CDR3 contains 15 residues. With 7 bases clipped from V and 2 bases from J, the junction kept 5 bases outside the gene matches. Germline-derived CDR1 and CDR2 are LNHDA and SQIVND (reference sequence). The CDR3 loop is CASTMDRGAYNEQFF. Here the CDR3 DNA reads TGTGCCAGTACGATGGACAGGGGGGCCTACAATGAGCAGTTCTTC. Full variable domain (outside the CDR3, taken from reference TRBV19 and TRBJ2-1): DGGITQSPKYLFRKEGQNVTLSCEQNLNHDAMYWYRQDPGQGLRLIYYSQIVNDFQKGDIAEGYSVSREKKESFPLTVTSAQKNPTAFYLCASTMDRGAYNEQFFGPGTRLTVL.